This T cell receptor (beta chain) was recovered during a study of CD8 T cells in ankylosing spondylitis. There are a few counts of this clonotype. MiXCR, run by TCRdb on the 5' RACE reads, gives a single entry per CDR3 protein. Of about 110,000 distinct CDR3 sequences listed, 24% are singletons. Germline values: CDR1 SGHTA, CDR2 FQGNSA. Trimming removed 6 bases from V and 0 bases from J, with 6 bases in between. The CDR3 contains 13 residues. The chain couples TRBV7-2 to TRBJ2-1; weak D call: TRBD2 (5 bases). This TCR derives from a male donor with ankylosing spondylitis. Sequenced input: synovial fluid, either unsorted or a sorted T cell fraction (not recorded which). CDR3 loop: CASRGSSYNEQFF. CDR3 in DNA: TGTGCCAGCAGGGGGAGCTCCTACAATGAGCAGTTCTTC.